These 15 T cell receptor beta chains share one sample of origin, sequenced in a study of Ad26.COV2.S vaccination and SARS-CoV-2 variants. Generated by immunoSEQ multiplex PCR, the TCRdb table keeps only in-frame clones and is missing some. Seen here are approximately 500,000 clones, around 88% observed once, and the top ten hold over 10%. As to treatment: some 20 received Ad26.COV2.S at low or high dose, single or two shots; 5 received placebo; per-sample allocation not given. Day 63 after the first injection of vaccine or placebo was the sampling time. Here the sequenced sample was peripheral blood, taken in a trial of Ad26.COV2.S vaccine versus placebo. The receptor set was obtained from a person between 18 and 65 years old who received the Ad26.COV2.S COVID-19 vaccine or a placebo.

J is TRBJ1-3 and V is TRBV28; no clear D gene. V was cut by 5 bases and J by 0 bases, with 8 bases left in between. The germline CDR1 and CDR2 sequences are MDHEN and SYDVKM. The CDR3 runs 14 residues. The CDR3 loop reads CASSGPVSGNTIYF. CDR3 sequence (DNA): TGTGCCAGCAGTGGTCCAGTCTCTGGAAACACCATATATTTT.

The chain joins TRBV28 to TRBJ1-1; D gene ambiguous. CDR1 MDHEN and CDR2 SYDVKM come from the germline V gene. The CDR3 covers 13 residues. Deletions cut 7 bases from V and 5 bases from J, with 14 bases between. Here the CDR3 reads CASTNVGRTEAFF. DNA of the CDR3: TGTGCCAGCACCAACGTCGGGCGGACTGAAGCTTTCTTT.

The chain links TRBV29-1 to TRBJ1-1, with 12 bases fitting TRBD1. From germline, CDR1 is SQVTM and CDR2 ANQGSEA. The trim removed 3 bases at V and 4 bases at J, leaving 15 bases unmatched. CDR3 length equals 18 residues. The CDR3 sequence: CSVDVLRDRGLWSTEAFF. CDR3 sequence (DNA): TGCAGCGTTGATGTTCTCCGGGACAGGGGGCTCTGGAGCACTGAAGCTTTCTTT.

Here the CDR3 DNA reads TGCAGTGCTAGTAGGGGGGGCACTGAAGCTTTCTTT. Translation: CSASRGGTEAFF. This chain connects TRBV20-1 to TRBJ1-1; possible D gene TRBD1, 6 bases. Germline V gives CDR1 DFQATT, CDR2 SNEGSKA (reference sequence). V gave up 3 bases and J gave up 4 bases, with 9 bases separating them. CDR3 length: 12 amino acids.

The chain combines TRBV2 with TRBJ1-3, with D uncertain. Germline V gene sequence: CDR1 SNHLY, CDR2 FYNNEI. The germline V and J ends were trimmed by 3 bases and 4 bases, with 16 bases remaining between them. The CDR3 spans 16 residues. Written as DNA, the CDR3 is TGTGCCAGCAGTGACTATCCGGGCGCCGCAGGAAACACCATATATTTT. The encoded protein is CASSDYPGAAGNTIYF. Looking up the rest from reference TRBV2 and TRBJ1-3 gives the full variable domain: EPEVTQTPSHQVTQMGQEVILRCVPISNHLYFYWYRQILGQKVEFLVSFYNNEISEKSEIFDDQFSVERPDGSNFTLKIRSTKLEDSAMYFCASSDYPGAAGNTIYFGEGSWLTVV.

The chain joins TRBV30 to TRBJ1-1; D is perhaps TRBD1 (5 bases). Trimming took off 2 bases at V and 1 base at J, with 14 bases between the two ends. Germline CDR1 and CDR2: GTSNPN and SVGIG (reference sequence). CDR3 size: 15 residues. The CDR3 DNA reads TGTGCCTGGAGTCTCTGGGGCAGGACGAACACTGAAGCTTTCTTT. It codes for CAWSLWGRTNTEAFF. The whole variable domain, remainder taken from reference TRBV30 and TRBJ1-1, is SQTIHQWPATLVQPVGSPLSLECTVEGTSNPNLYWYRQAAGRGLQLLFYSVGIGQISSEVPQNLSASRPQDRQFILSSKKLLLSDSGFYLCAWSLWGRTNTEAFFGQGTRLTVV.

This clone was seen a single time. V is TRBV25-1 and J is TRBJ1-6; 10 nucleotides match TRBD1. CDR1 and CDR2 from the germline V gene are MGHDK and SYGVNS. With 6 bases clipped from V and 8 bases from J, the junction kept 4 bases outside the gene matches. The length of the CDR3 is 14 residues. In DNA form, the CDR3 reads TGTGCCAGCAGCCTGGGGACAGGGGATTCACCCCTCCACTTT. It encodes CASSLGTGDSPLHF.

The gene calls are TRBV18 and TRBJ2-7, with 8 bases aligning to TRBD1. With 4 bases clipped from V and 2 bases from J, the junction kept 10 bases outside the gene matches. CDR1 and CDR2 from the germline V gene are KGHSH and LQKENI. The CDR3 runs to 16 residues. CDR3 sequence: CASSLQDRVGAYEQYF. CDR3 sequence (DNA): TGTGCCAGCTCACTACAGGACAGGGTAGGTGCCTACGAGCAGTACTTC.

This sequence joins TRBV10-3 and TRBJ2-7; TRBD1 agrees at 9 bases. The junction had 10 bases not matched to a gene; V was cut back by 8 bases and J by 2 bases. This CDR3 comprises 15 residues. Per germline, CDR1 ENHRY and CDR2 SYGVKD. The CDR3 region has the DNA TGTGCCATCCGCTCCGGGACAGGGTCGACCTACGAGCAGTACTTC. As protein: CAIRSGTGSTYEQYF.

The chain couples TRBV27 to TRBJ2-6; D gene unclear. Trimming removed 2 bases at V and 2 bases at J, with 10 bases between. From germline, CDR1 is MNHEY and CDR2 SMNVEV (reference sequence). The CDR3 consists of 16 residues. Here the CDR3 reads CASSLEMRAGANVLTF. CDR3 nucleotide sequence: TGTGCCAGCAGTTTAGAAATGCGAGCTGGGGCCAACGTCCTGACTTTC.

The chain carries TRBV11-2 and TRBJ2-7; TRBD2 matches at 7 bases. This CDR3 has 15 residues. The V segment lost 1 base and the J segment 2 bases; nucleotides outside the gene matches: 5. Germline V lookup: CDR1 SGHAT, CDR2 FQNNGV. CDR3 in amino acids: CASSLGSLAAYEQYF. The CDR3 coding sequence is TGTGCCAGCAGCTTAGGGTCGCTAGCGGCCTACGAGCAGTACTTC.

This rearrangement joins TRBV7-6 to TRBJ1-4; D may be TRBD1 (5 bases). Germline V gene sequence: CDR1 SGHVS, CDR2 FNYEAQ. Trimming took off 5 bases at V and 7 bases at J, with 20 bases between the two ends. CDR3 length equals 16 residues. The CDR3 DNA sequence: TGTGCCAGCAGCCAAGGGGCCTTGGGTGCAGGTGAAAAACTGTTTTTT. It translates to CASSQGALGAGEKLFF.

The V and J genes are TRBV5-4 and TRBJ2-5; D possibly uses TRBD1 or TRBD2 (5 bases each). The CDR3 has 16 residues. CDR1 and CDR2 (germline): SGHNT, YYREEE (reference sequence). The V end was cut by 0 bases, the J end by 4 bases, with 16 bases between. CDR3 bases: TGTGCCAGCAGCTTGGGGGGGACGACTATGTTAGAGACCCAGTACTTC. Amino acids: CASSLGGTTMLETQYF.

The rearrangement joins TRBV3-1 (or the pseudogene TRBV3-2) to TRBJ2-5, with D unresolved. CDR1 is LGHDT, CDR2 YNNKEL, per germline (reference sequence). V was cut by 0 bases and J by 4 bases, with 9 bases left in between. The CDR3 has 14 amino acids. The CDR3 reads CASSQEARAETQYF. CDR3 nucleotides: TGTGCCAGCAGCCAAGAGGCAAGGGCAGAGACCCAGTACTTC.

The chain combines TRBV12-3 or TRBV12-4 with TRBJ1-5, with D unresolved. The germline V and J ends were trimmed by 2 bases and 6 bases, with 2 bases remaining between them. The CDR3 sequence is 11 residues long. For the CDR3, the DNA is TGTGCCAGCAGTTTAAGTCAGCCCCAGCATTTT. Protein sequence: CASSLSQPQHF.